This TCR beta chain was captured in a study of T cells in Graves' hyperthyroidism and ophthalmopathy. Looking at the study overall: The authors collected peripheral blood at initial diagnosis, before any treatment. Broader study findings: Stable hyperthyroidism was separated from ophthalmopathy by a model based on 13 V-J features. Blood samples included most of the expanded thyroid clonotypes exceeding 0.001.

RNA transcripts provided the source from which TCR beta CDR3 regions were amplified. When the TCR CDR3 underwent first-round RT-PCR, the HTBI primer set was used. TCRdb redid the calling of the multiplex PCR reads with MiXCR, one entry per CDR3 protein. The table has about 380,000 distinct CDR3 sequences, 15% to 20% seen once. This CDR3 has 15 residues. Trimming left V 2 bases short and J 0 bases short, with 10 bases between. In germline, CDR1 is MNHEY, CDR2 SMNVEV (reference sequence). Individuals with ophthalmopathy presented a Clinical Activity Score of at least 3, a NOSPECS grade of at least 4 and a duration under 3 months. This clonotype has at least ten counts. Its matching antigen is unknown.

This receptor was identified in a man aged 18 to 30 with Graves' ophthalmopathy. This chain links TRBV27 with TRBJ1-2, with D maybe TRBD1 (5 bases). Sequences were obtained from blood. The CDR3: CASSLGPGSNYGYTF. CDR3 DNA: TGTGCCAGCAGTTTAGGTCCAGGGTCTAACTATGGCTACACCTTC.